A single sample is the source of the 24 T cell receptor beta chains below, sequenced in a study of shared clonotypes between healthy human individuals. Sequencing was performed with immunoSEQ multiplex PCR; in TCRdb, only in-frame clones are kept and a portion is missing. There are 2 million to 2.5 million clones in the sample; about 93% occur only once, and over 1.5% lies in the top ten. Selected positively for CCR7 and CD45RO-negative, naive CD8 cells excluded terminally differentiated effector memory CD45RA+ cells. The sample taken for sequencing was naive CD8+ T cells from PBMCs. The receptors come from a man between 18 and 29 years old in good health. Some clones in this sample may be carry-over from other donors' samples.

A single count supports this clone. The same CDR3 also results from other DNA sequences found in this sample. CDR3 region: CASSVGGLAVYEQYF. The CDR3 nucleotides are TGTGCCAGCAGCGTAGGGGGCCTAGCGGTCTACGAGCAGTACTTC. The chain has TRBV9 and TRBJ2-7, with TRBD2 matching over 7 bases. Germline V gives CDR1 SGDLS, CDR2 YYNGEE. This CDR3 spans 15 amino acids. With V trimmed by 0 bases and J by 3 bases, 6 bases remained unmatched.

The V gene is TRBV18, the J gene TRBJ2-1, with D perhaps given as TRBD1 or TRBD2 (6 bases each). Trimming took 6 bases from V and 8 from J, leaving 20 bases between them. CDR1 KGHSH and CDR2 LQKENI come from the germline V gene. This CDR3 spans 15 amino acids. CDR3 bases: TGTGCCAGCTCCCCCCCCGGGGGCGCAAAGGATGAGCAGTTCTTC. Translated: CASSPPGGAKDEQFF.

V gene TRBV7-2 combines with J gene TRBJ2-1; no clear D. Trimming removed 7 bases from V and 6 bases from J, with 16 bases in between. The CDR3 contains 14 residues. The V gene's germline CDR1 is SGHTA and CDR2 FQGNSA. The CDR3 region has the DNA TGTGCCAGCACCTATGGGCTTAGAGGCAATGAGCAGTTCTTC. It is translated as CASTYGLRGNEQFF.

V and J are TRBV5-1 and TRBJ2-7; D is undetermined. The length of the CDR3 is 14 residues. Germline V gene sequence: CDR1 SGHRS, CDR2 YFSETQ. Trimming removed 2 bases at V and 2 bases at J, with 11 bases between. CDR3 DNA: TGCGCCAGCAGCTTTTCCTCGGGCGCCTACGAGCAGTACTTC. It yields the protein CASSFSSGAYEQYF.

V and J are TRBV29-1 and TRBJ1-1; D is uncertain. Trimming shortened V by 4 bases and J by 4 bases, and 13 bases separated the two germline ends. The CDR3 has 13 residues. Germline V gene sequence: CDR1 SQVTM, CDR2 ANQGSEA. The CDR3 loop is CSVVGWGGTEAFF. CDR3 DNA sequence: TGCAGCGTTGTAGGGTGGGGTGGCACTGAAGCTTTCTTT.

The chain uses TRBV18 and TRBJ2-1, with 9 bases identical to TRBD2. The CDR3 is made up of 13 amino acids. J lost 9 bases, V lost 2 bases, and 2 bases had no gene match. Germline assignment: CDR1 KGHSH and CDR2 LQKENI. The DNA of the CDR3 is TGTGCCAGCTCACCAGAACTAGCGGGTGAGCAGTTCTTC. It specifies CASSPELAGEQFF. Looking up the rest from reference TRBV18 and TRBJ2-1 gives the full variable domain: NAGVMQNPRHLVRRRGQEARLRCSPMKGHSHVYWYRQLPEEGLKFMVYLQKENIIDESGMPKERFSAEFPKEGPSILRIQQVVRGDSAAYFCASSPELAGEQFFGPGTRLTVL.

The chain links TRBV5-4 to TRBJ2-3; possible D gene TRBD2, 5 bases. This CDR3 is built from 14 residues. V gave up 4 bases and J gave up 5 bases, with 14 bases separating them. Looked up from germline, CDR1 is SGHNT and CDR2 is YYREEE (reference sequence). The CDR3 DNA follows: TGTGCCAGCAGCCTCAATAGAGGGAGAGATACGCAGTATTTT. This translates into CASSLNRGRDTQYF.

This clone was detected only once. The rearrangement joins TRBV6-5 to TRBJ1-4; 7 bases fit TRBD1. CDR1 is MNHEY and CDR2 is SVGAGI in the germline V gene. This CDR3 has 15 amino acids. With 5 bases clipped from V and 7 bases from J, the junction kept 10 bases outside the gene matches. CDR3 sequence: CASSNPGTAGEKLFF. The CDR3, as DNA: TGTGCCAGCAGTAACCCCGGGACAGCCGGTGAAAAACTGTTTTTT.

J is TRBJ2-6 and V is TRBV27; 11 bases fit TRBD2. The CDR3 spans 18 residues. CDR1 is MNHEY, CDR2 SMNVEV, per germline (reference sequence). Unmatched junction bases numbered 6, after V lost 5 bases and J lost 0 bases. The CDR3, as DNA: TGTGCCAGCAGTCCCCGACTAGCGGGGATCTCTGGGGCCAACGTCCTGACTTTC. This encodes CASSPRLAGISGANVLTF. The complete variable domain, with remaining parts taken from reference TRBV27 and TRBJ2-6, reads EAQVTQNPRYLITVTGKKLTVTCSQNMNHEYMSWYRQDPGLGLRQIYYSMNVEVTDKGDVPEGYKVSRKEKRNFPLILESPSPNQTSLYFCASSPRLAGISGANVLTFGAGSRLTVL.

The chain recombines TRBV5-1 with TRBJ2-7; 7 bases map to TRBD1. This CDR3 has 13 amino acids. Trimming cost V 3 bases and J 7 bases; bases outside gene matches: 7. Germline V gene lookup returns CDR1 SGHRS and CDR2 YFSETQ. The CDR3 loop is CASSSRGQAEQYF. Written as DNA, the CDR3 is TGCGCCAGCAGCTCACGCGGACAGGCTGAGCAGTACTTC.

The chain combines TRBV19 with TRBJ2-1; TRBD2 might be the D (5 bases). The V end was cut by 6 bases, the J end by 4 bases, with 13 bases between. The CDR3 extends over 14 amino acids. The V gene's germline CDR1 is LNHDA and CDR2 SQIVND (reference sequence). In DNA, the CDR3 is TGTGCCAGTAGGTCGCTAGCAGCATACAATGAGCAGTTCTTC. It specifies CASRSLAAYNEQFF.

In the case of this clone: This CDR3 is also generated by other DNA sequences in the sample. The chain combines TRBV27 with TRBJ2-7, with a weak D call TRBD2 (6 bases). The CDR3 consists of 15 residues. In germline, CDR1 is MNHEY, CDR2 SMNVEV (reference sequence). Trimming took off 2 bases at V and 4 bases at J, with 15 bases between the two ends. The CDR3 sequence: CASSLSRGAGYEQYF. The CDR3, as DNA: TGTGCCAGCAGTTTAAGCAGAGGGGCGGGGTACGAGCAGTACTTC.

CDR3 coding DNA: TGCGCCAGCAGCTTGGCCAGGGCAGGGGGCACAGATACGCAGTATTTT. Amino acids: CASSLARAGGTDTQYF. This chain links TRBV5-1 with TRBJ2-3; possibly TRBD1 for D (6 bases). Per the germline V gene, CDR1 is SGHRS and CDR2 is YFSETQ. Between the trimmed V and J ends, which lost 0 bases and 1 base, there was a span of 12 bases. This CDR3 is 16 amino acids long.

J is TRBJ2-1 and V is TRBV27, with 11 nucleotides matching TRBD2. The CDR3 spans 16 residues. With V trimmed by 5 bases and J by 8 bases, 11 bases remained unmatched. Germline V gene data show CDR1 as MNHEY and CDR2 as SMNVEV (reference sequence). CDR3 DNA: TGTGCCAGCAGTCCGACTAGCGGGGCACCTTGGGATGAGCAGTTCTTC. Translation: CASSPTSGAPWDEQFF.

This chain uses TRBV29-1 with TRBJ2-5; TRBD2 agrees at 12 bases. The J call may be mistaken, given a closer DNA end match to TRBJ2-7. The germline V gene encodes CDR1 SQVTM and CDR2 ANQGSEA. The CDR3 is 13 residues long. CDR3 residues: CSARTSGAYEQYF. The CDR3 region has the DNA TGCAGCGCACGGACTAGCGGGGCATACGAGCAGTACTTC.

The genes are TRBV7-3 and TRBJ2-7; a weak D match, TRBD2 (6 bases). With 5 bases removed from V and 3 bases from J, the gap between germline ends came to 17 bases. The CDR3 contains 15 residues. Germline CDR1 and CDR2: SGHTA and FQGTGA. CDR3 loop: CASSLEAGPLYEQYF. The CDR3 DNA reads TGTGCCAGCAGCCTCGAGGCGGGACCCCTCTACGAGCAGTACTTC.

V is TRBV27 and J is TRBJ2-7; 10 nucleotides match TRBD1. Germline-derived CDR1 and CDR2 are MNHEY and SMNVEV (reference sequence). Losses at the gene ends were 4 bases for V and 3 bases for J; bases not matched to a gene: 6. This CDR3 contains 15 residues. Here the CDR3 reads CASSSGTGVNYEQYF. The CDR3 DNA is TGTGCCAGCAGTTCTGGGACAGGGGTTAACTACGAGCAGTACTTC.

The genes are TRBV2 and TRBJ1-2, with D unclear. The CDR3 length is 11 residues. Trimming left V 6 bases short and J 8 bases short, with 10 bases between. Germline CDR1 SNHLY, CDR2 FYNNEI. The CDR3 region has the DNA TGTGCCAGCAGAGATAAGAGGGGCTACACCTTC. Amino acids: CASRDKRGYTF.

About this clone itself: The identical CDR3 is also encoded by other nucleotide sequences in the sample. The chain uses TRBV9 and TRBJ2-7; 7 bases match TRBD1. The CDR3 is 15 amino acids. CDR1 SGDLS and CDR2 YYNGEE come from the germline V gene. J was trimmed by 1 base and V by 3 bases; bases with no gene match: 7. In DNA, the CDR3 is TGTGCCAGCAGCGCCGCCGGGACAGCATCCTACGAGCAGTACTTC. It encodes CASSAAGTASYEQYF. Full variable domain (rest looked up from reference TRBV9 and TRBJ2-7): DSGVTQTPKHLITATGQRVTLRCSPRSGDLSVYWYQQSLDQGLQFLIQYYNGEERAKGNILERFSAQQFPDLHSELNLSSLELGDSALYFCASSAAGTASYEQYFGPGTRLTVT.

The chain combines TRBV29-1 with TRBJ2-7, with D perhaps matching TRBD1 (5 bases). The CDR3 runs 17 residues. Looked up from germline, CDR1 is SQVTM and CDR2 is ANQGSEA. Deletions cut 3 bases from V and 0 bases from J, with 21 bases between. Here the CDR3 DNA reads TGCAGCGTTGAGTCCCTGCGGTTCCAGGGTGACTCCTACGAGCAGTACTTC. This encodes CSVESLRFQGDSYEQYF.

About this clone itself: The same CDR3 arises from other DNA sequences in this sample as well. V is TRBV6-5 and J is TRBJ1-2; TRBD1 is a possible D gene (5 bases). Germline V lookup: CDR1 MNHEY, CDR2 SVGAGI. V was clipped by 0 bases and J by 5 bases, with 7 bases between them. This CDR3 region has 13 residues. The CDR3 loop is CASSYSEGYGYTF. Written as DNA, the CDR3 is TGTGCCAGCAGTTACTCGGAGGGGTATGGCTACACCTTC.

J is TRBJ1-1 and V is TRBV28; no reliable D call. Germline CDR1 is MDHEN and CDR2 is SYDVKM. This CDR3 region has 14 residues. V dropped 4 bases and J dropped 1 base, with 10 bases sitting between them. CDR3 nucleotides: TGTGCCAGCAGTTCGCCGGGAGCGAACACTGAAGCTTTCTTT. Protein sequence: CASSSPGANTEAFF.

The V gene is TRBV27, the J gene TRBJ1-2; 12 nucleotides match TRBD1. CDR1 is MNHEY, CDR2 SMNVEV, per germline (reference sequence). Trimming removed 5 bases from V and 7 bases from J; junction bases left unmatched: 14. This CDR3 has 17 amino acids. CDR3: CASSPGTGGSLIGGYTF. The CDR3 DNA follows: TGTGCCAGCAGTCCGGGGACAGGGGGCAGCCTAATTGGTGGCTACACCTTC.

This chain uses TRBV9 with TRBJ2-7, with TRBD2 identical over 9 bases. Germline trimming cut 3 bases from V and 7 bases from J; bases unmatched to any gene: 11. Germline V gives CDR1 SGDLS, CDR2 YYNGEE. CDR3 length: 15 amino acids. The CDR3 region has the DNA TGTGCCAGCAGCGCGAGCGGGGGGAGAATGGATGAGCAGTACTTC. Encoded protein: CASSASGGRMDEQYF.